Here is one T cell receptor (beta chain) with its context. Its specificity is not known. This specimen belongs to a study of cytomegalovirus exposure and HLA in healthy donors. About the study: Unique TCRs from HLA-typed donors, 80 million to 90 million of them, were held in an early data release. Study-wide results and limits: Published work reported that the classifier diagnosed cytomegalovirus status with high specificity and sensitivity.

The study ran its PCR with 60 Vbeta and 13 Jbeta primers. Here immunoSEQ multiplex PCR was the method, and the copy in TCRdb shows in-frame clones only, minus some. The sample records roughly 240,000 clones, about 85% being singletons. Trimming shortened V by 4 bases and J by 6 bases, and 17 bases separated the two germline ends. This CDR3 has 15 amino acids. Germline lookup yields CDR1 WNHNN and CDR2 SYGVQD (reference sequence). This TCR came from a girl aged 2 to 10 in good health and CMV-seronegative. V is TRBV10-1 and J is TRBJ2-3; perhaps TRBD1 as D (5 bases). Sequenced input: PBMCs. This CDR3 is CASSVKGDLADTQYF. In DNA form, the CDR3 reads TGCGCCAGCAGTGTAAAAGGGGATCTGGCGGATACGCAGTATTTT.